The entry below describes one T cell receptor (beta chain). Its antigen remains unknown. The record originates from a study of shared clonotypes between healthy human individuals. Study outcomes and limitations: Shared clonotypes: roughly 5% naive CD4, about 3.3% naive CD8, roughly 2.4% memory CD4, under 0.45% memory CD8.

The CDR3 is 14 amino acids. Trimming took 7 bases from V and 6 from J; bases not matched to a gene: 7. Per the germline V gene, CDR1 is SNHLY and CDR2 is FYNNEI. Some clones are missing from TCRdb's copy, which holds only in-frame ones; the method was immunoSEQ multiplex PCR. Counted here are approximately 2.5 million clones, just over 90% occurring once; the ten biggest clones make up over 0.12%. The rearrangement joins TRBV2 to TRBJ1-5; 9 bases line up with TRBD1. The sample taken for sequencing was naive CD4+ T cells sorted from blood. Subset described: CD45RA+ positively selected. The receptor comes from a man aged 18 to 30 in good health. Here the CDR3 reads CASIAMGQGQPQHF. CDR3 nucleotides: TGTGCCAGCATCGCAATGGGACAGGGTCAGCCCCAGCATTTT.